This T cell receptor (beta chain) was obtained from a study of Ad26.COV2.S vaccination and SARS-CoV-2 variants. This table comes from immunoSEQ multiplex PCR, and its TCRdb copy is limited to in-frame clones, with some not included. Among hundreds of thousands of clones, about 89% were seen once, and the ten largest hold approximately 4.5%. Noted treatment: roughly 19 received Ad26.COV2.S at low or high dose, single or two shots; about 5 received placebo; per-sample allocation not given. Samples were taken on day 63 after the first vaccine or placebo injection. CDR1 and CDR2 from the germline V gene are MGHRA and YSYEKL. J lost 6 bases, V lost 1 base, and 11 bases had no gene match. There are 18 residues in the CDR3.

The receptor was isolated from a person between 18 and 65 years old who received the Ad26.COV2.S COVID-19 vaccine or a placebo. Here the sequenced sample was peripheral blood, taken in a trial of Ad26.COV2.S vaccine versus placebo. This chain uses TRBV4-1 with TRBJ2-3; TRBD1 aligns across 12 bases. CDR3 coding DNA: TGCGCCAGCAGCCAAGCCCCTCCCGGGACAGGGGGCCTCGATACGCAGTATTTT. Its protein product is CASSQAPPGTGGLDTQYF.